The sequence of this T cell receptor (beta chain) was determined in a study of human T cells and chemical hapten exposure. Study at large: Once 0.01% DPC had been applied to the upper back by patch test, readings were taken at 6 days.

Time point reported: pre-sensitization, week 0. Treatment in this sample: therapeutic diphenylcyclopropenone sensitization with weekly scalp DPC. Alopecia patients, 18 to 70 years old and DPC-suitable, served as donors. General observations from the study: Controls formed significantly fewer large CDR3 similarity clusters than expanded TCRs did.

Concerning this clonotype itself: Its antigen is not known. A junction boundary mismatches the germline segment, possibly from a read error.

This CDR3 has 17 amino acids. In germline, CDR1 is MNHEY, CDR2 SVGEGT. One entry per CDR3 protein, called by TCRdb with MiXCR from the RACE reads. Here the sample spans 50,000 to 65,000 distinct CDR3 sequences, around 7% being singletons. The sequence came from a woman aged 30 to 39 with alopecia areata. Some clones in this sample may be carry-over from other donors' samples. The sample was whole blood, taken in connection with sensitization to the hapten diphenylcyclopropenone (DPC). The rearrangement uses TRBV6-2 or TRBV6-3 and TRBJ2-1; D possibly corresponds to TRBD2 (5 bases). The CDR3 DNA reads as TGTGCCAGCAGTTACTCGATTCTAGCAAGTTTCTACAGTGAGCAGTTCTTC. Translating it yields CASSYSILASFYSEQFF.